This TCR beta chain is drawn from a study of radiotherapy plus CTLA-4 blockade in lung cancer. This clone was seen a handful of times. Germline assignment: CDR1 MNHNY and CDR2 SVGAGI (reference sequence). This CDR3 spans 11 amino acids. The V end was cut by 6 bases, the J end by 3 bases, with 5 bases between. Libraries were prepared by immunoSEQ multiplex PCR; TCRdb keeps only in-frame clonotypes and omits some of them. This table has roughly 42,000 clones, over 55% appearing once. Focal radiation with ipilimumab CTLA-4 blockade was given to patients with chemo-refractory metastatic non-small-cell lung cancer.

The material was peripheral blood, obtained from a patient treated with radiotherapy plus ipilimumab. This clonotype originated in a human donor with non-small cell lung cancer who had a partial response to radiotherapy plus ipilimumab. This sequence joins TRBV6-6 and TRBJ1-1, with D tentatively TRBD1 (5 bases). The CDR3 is CASSRDTEAFF. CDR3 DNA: TGTGCCAGCAGCAGGGACACTGAAGCTTTCTTT.